A selection of T cell receptor beta chains follows, all from one sample in a study of blood T cell repertoires in COVID-19. The method was immunoSEQ multiplex PCR; TCRdb's version includes in-frame clones alone and lacks a portion of them. Of over 150,000 clones listed, more than 85% are singletons. The sequencing input was peripheral blood. The receptors here all came from a man aged 30 to 39 with acute or convalescent COVID-19. The CDR3 runs from the conserved cysteine through the conserved F or W. The D gene is left open where the match is weak. Some rows have no size entry. The others give once, few or many, or a class for an expanded clone.

>15|TRBJ2-7|TRBD1|NA|TRBV7-2
CASSPGTVISYEQYF
TGTGCCAGCAGCCCAGGGACAGTAATATCCTACGAGCAGTACTTC
>15|TRBJ1-1|NA|once|TRBV6-2/TRBV6-3
CASSYQTYWNTEAFF
TGTGCCAGCAGTTACCAAACTTACTGGAACACTGAAGCTTTCTTT
>15|TRBJ1-5|TRBD1|NA|TRBV5-1
CASSQSPGQRITQHF
TGCGCCAGCAGCCAGTCCCCGGGACAGAGGATAACCCAGCATTTT
>16|TRBJ2-1|TRBD1|NA|TRBV6-1
CASSEGQGAAYNEQFF
TGTGCCAGCAGTGAAGGACAGGGGGCTGCCTACAATGAGCAGTTCTTC
>13|TRBJ2-3|NA|NA|TRBV4-1
CASSQDHTDTQYF
TGCGCCAGCAGCCAAGATCACACAGATACGCAGTATTTT
>16|TRBJ1-5|TRBD1|NA|TRBV4-2
CASSQDRAGGNQPQHF
TGTGCCAGCAGCCAAGATCGGGCAGGGGGTAATCAGCCCCAGCATTTT
>16|TRBJ1-1|TRBD1|NA|TRBV5-5
CASSKGTGAGNTEAFF
TGTGCCAGCAGCAAGGGGACAGGGGCCGGGAACACTGAAGCTTTCTTT
>13|TRBJ2-5|NA|NA|TRBV19
CASSTRRTETQYF
TGTGCCAGTAGTACCCGGAGAACCGAGACCCAGTACTTC
>14|TRBJ1-6|TRBD1|NA|TRBV7-8
CASSPRQGYSPLHF
TGTGCCAGCAGCCCCCGACAGGGTTACTCACCCCTCCACTTT
>16|TRBJ1-2|NA|NA|TRBV3-1/TRBV3-2
CASSPWGGQLDYGYTF
TGTGCCAGCAGCCCTTGGGGCGGACAGCTAGACTATGGCTACACCTTC
>16|TRBJ2-1|NA|NA|TRBV2
CASSEPVGGSYNEQFF
TGTGCCAGCAGTGAACCGGTCGGGGGCTCCTACAATGAGCAGTTCTTC
>18|TRBJ1-4|TRBD1|once|TRBV5-8
CASSSGTGGTRVGEKLFF
TGTGCCAGCAGTTCCGGGACAGGGGGAACGAGGGTCGGTGAAAAACTGTTTTTT
>15|TRBJ2-4|NA|NA|TRBV6-5
CASSYSTGAKNIQYF
TGTGCCAGCAGTTACTCGACCGGGGCCAAAAACATTCAGTACTTC
>14|TRBJ1-6|NA|NA|TRBV6-5
CASSSTGYNSPLHF
TGTGCCAGCAGTTCAACAGGTTATAATTCACCCCTCCACTTT
>13|TRBJ2-1|TRBD1|NA|TRBV28
CASITGTDNEQFF
TGTGCCAGCATCACCGGGACAGACAATGAGCAGTTCTTC
>17|TRBJ2-3|NA|NA|TRBV5-1
CASSLVGPGGEGDTQYF
TGCGCCAGCAGCTTGGTGGGCCCGGGGGGCGAGGGAGATACGCAGTATTTT